The clone carrying this TCR beta chain appeared a few times. The target antigen is unknown. The CDR3 regions of TCR beta were amplified from RNA transcripts. With the HTBI primer set, the TCR CDR3 went through a first round of RT-PCR. TCRdb independently ran MiXCR on the multiplex PCR reads; one entry per CDR3 protein. The sample holds approximately 640,000 distinct CDR3 sequences; 45% are singletons and the top ten take less than 9.5%. These data are taken from a study of T cells in Graves' hyperthyroidism and ophthalmopathy. Study-wide points: A model of 13 V-J features distinguished ophthalmopathy from stable hyperthyroidism.

The CDR3 runs to 14 residues. Germline assignment: CDR1 DFQATT and CDR2 SNEGSKA (reference sequence). Trimming cost V 0 bases and J 2 bases, with 10 bases left between them. This chain joins TRBV20-1 and TRBJ1-1, with D unclear. Sequencing input: peripheral blood or thyroid tissue (not recorded which). The sequence derives from an adult man with Graves' disease, either hyperthyroidism or ophthalmopathy (not recorded which). The CDR3 bases are TGCAGTGCTAGAGATCTGGCCTACAACACTGAAGCTTTCTTT. As protein: CSARDLAYNTEAFF.